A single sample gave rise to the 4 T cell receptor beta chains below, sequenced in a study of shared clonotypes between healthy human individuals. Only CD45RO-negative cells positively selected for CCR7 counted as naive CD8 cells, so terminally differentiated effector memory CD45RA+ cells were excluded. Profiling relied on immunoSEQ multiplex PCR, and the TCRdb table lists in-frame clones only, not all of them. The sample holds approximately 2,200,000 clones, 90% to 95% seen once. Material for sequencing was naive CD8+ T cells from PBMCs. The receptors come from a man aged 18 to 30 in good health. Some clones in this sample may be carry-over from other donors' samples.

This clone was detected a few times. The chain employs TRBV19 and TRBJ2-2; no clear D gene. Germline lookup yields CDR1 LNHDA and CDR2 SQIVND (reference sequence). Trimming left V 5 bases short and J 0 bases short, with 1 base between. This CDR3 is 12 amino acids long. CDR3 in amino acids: CASSPNTGELFF. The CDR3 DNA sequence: TGTGCCAGTAGTCCGAACACCGGGGAGCTGTTTTTT.

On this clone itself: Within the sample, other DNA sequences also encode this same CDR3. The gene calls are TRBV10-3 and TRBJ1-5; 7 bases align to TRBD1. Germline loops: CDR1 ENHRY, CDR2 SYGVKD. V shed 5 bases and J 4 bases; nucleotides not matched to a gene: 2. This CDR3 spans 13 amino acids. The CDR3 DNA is TGTGCCATCAGTTGGGACAGTAATCAGCCCCAGCATTTT. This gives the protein CAISWDSNQPQHF.

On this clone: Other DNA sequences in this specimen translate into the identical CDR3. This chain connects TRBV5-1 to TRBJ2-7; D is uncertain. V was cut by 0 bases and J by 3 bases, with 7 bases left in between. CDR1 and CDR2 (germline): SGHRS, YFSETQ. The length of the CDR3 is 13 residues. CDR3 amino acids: CASSLVDGYEQYF. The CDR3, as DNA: TGCGCCAGCAGCTTGGTGGACGGCTACGAGCAGTACTTC. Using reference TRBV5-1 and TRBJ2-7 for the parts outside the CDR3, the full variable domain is KAGVTQTPRYLIKTRGQQVTLSCSPISGHRSVSWYQQTPGQGLQFLFEYFSETQRNKGNFPGRFSGRQFSNSRSEMNVSTLELGDSALYLCASSLVDGYEQYFGPGTRLTVT.

CDR3 sequence: CASSLGDSRNTEAFF. The DNA of the CDR3 is TGTGCCAGCAGCTTAGGGGACAGCCGGAACACTGAAGCTTTCTTT. The rearrangement links TRBV7-9 to TRBJ1-1; 7 bases are shared with TRBD1. This CDR3 has 15 residues. Germline V gene sequence: CDR1 SEHNR, CDR2 FQNEAQ (reference sequence). Unmatched junction bases numbered 3, after V lost 1 base and J lost 1 base. Filled out from reference TRBV7-9 and TRBJ1-1, the complete variable domain reads DTGVSQNPRHKITKRGQNVTFRCDPISEHNRLYWYRQTLGQGPEFLTYFQNEAQLEKSRLLSDRFSAERPKGSFSTLEIQRTEQGDSAMYLCASSLGDSRNTEAFFGQGTRLTVV.